A selection of T cell receptor beta chains follows, all from one sample in a study of shared clonotypes between healthy human individuals. Only in-frame clones appear in the TCRdb table, and some are missing; sequencing was by immunoSEQ multiplex PCR. This table has 2 million to 2.5 million clones, 85% to 95% appearing once. Material for sequencing was naive CD4+ T cells sorted from blood. The receptors originated from a man aged 18 to 35 in good health. The CDR3 runs from the conserved cysteine through the conserved F or W. Each record gives: V gene, D gene, J gene, CDR3 protein, CDR3 DNA. The D gene is left open where the match is weak.

TRBV1,-,TRBJ2-7,CTSSQLAPGLPAGEQYF,TGCACCAGCAGCCAATTGGCCCCAGGGCTCCCAGCGGGCGAGCAGTACTTC
TRBV2,-,TRBJ2-2,CASSVDGADTGELFF,TGTGCCAGCAGTGTAGATGGGGCGGACACCGGGGAGCTGTTTTTT
TRBV2,-,TRBJ2-7,CASTISAGEGAYEQYF,TGTGCCAGCACTATCTCCGCGGGAGAGGGGGCCTACGAGCAGTACTTC
TRBV11-3,TRBD1,TRBJ2-5,CASSLRDRAKTQYF,TGTGCCAGCAGTTTAAGGGACAGGGCCAAGACCCAGTACTTC
TRBV7-2,-,TRBJ1-1,CASSLGFRARTTEAFF,TGTGCCAGCAGCTTAGGTTTTAGGGCGCGGACCACTGAAGCTTTCTTT
TRBV5-1,-,TRBJ2-2,CASSLISSNTGELFF,TGCGCCAGCAGCTTGATCAGTTCGAACACCGGGGAGCTGTTTTTT
TRBV5-6,-,TRBJ1-6,CASSSNARGYNSPLHF,TGTGCCAGCAGCTCGAACGCAAGAGGCTATAATTCACCCCTCCACTTT
TRBV7-2,-,TRBJ1-2,CASRQNYGYTF,TGTGCCAGCAGACAAAACTATGGCTACACCTTC
TRBV6-1,TRBD1,TRBJ1-6,CASSEDSGQYNSPLHF,TGTGCCAGCAGTGAAGACTCGGGACAGTATAATTCACCCCTCCACTTT
TRBV4-1,-,TRBJ2-3,CASSQERAKGLSTDTQYF,TGCGCCAGCAGCCAAGAGAGGGCCAAGGGGCTTTCCACAGATACGCAGTATTTT
TRBV6-1,-,TRBJ1-6,CASSERTATSPLHF,TGTGCCAGCAGTGAACGGACAGCTACCTCACCCCTCCACTTT